A selection of T cell receptor beta chains follows, all from one sample in a study of T cells in Graves' hyperthyroidism and ophthalmopathy. TCRdb ran MiXCR on the multiplex PCR reads and lists one entry per CDR3 protein. In the table there are around 300,000 distinct CDR3 sequences, approximately 13% of which are singletons. The source material was blood. These receptor sequences come from a woman aged 40 to 50 with Graves' ophthalmopathy. Each CDR3 is given with its conserved first and last residue. D genes are given only for firm matches.

v_call	j_call	d_call	cdr3_aa
TRBV12-3/TRBV12-4	TRBJ1-5	TRBD1	CASSLSTGWNQPQHF
TRBV18	TRBJ2-7	TRBD2	CASSRLAGVYEQYF
TRBV30	TRBJ2-3	-	CAWTEGGTDTQYF
TRBV11-2	TRBJ2-7	-	CASSTRTGEQYF
TRBV6-1	TRBJ1-1	-	CASSTNTEAFF
TRBV7-9	TRBJ2-2	-	CASSYRVAGELFF
TRBV20-1	TRBJ1-2	-	CSARDQGYGYTF
TRBV28	TRBJ2-3	-	CASSLSSGLHTDTQYF
TRBV28	TRBJ2-2	-	CASTPEGIGSGELFF
TRBV28	TRBJ2-5	TRBD2	CASSLASGRAYTEETQYF
TRBV28	TRBJ2-3	-	CASRSGLRTDTQYF
TRBV3-1	TRBJ1-2	-	CASSQDMATVVGGYTF
TRBV12-3/TRBV12-4	TRBJ2-1	TRBD2	CASSLPAGGSNEQFF
TRBV14	TRBJ2-4	TRBD1	CASSQRQGTLKNIQYF
TRBV11-2	TRBJ1-1	-	CASSLQAGLMNTEAFF
TRBV12-3/TRBV12-4	TRBJ1-2	TRBD1	CASTRTGRGYTF
TRBV4-1	TRBJ2-1	-	CANSQGYSRRSYNEQFF
TRBV6-1	TRBJ2-2	-	CAKNTGELFF
TRBV29-1	TRBJ2-2	-	CSAGSAPGTGELFF
TRBV5-5	TRBJ2-7	-	CASSLTGRREQYF
TRBV7-9	TRBJ2-5	TRBD1	CASSQDRGIRETQYF
TRBV12-3/TRBV12-4	TRBJ1-2	TRBD1	CASSSGQGLNGYTF
TRBV6-2/TRBV6-3	TRBJ1-5	-	CASENRGNQPQHF
TRBV5-6	TRBJ2-1	TRBD2	CASSLVALAGVQFF
TRBV11-2	TRBJ2-1	-	CASSFNGYNEQFF
TRBV28	TRBJ1-1	TRBD1	CASSLRDRWTEAFF
TRBV27	TRBJ1-6	TRBD1	CASRRQGFSYNSPLHF
TRBV7-9	TRBJ1-1	-	CASSLLVVGEAFF
TRBV19	TRBJ2-6	-	CASSSRPAGANVLTF
TRBV13	TRBJ2-1	TRBD1	CASSFPGGRTNEQFF
TRBV20-1	TRBJ2-1	TRBD2	CSASPLGSGRVNEQFF
TRBV6-1	TRBJ1-2	TRBD1	CASSESYRLAGQGNYGYTF
TRBV11-2	TRBJ2-1	-	CASSLTDRGRFF
TRBV19	TRBJ1-1	TRBD1	CATSTGRNTEAFF
TRBV20-1	TRBJ1-4	-	CSARGAAAELFF
TRBV18	TRBJ1-1	-	CASRIQSEAFF